This TCR beta chain is from a study of OX40 agonist ivuxolimab in advanced cancers. Study details: Ivuxolimab, which patients received intravenously every 2 weeks, was dosed at 0.01 to 10 mg/kg. Three individuals attained partial responses, comprising one hepatocellular carcinoma case and two cutaneous melanoma cases.

Measured with immunoSEQ multiplex PCR; TCRdb has only the in-frame clones, and not every one. The table lists approximately 98,000 clones, around 80% of them singletons. About this clone itself: The antigen is not known.

V shed 5 bases and J shed 6 bases, with 14 bases lying between them. This CDR3 comprises 13 residues. Germline V gene lookup returns CDR1 MNHEY and CDR2 SMNVEV (reference sequence). Study-wide findings and caveats: Researchers report that CD8+ T cells had, on average, more expanded clones than CD4+. At doses 0.1 to 3.0 mg/kg, CD4+ and CD8+ clones expanded.

The clonotype was recovered from an adult with an advanced solid tumor such as melanoma, head and neck, liver or kidney cancer. Sequences were derived from CD4+ or CD8+ T cells sorted from blood, sampled in a trial of the OX40 agonist ivuxolimab. This rearrangement joins TRBV27 to TRBJ2-7; weak D call: TRBD2 (7 bases). CDR3 sequence reads: CASSRRGGGEQYF. DNA for the CDR3: TGTGCCAGCAGTCGACGGGGAGGGGGCGAGCAGTACTTC.